One and the same sample provided the 16 T cell receptor beta chains below, sequenced in a study of T-cell reconstitution after alpha-beta-depleted transplantation in children. The TCRbeta library incorporated unique molecular identifiers. TCRdb itself ran the PCR reads through MiXCR, one entry per CDR3 protein. Of hundreds of thousands of distinct CDR3 sequences in the sample, around 15% were seen once. The source material was PBMCs, mostly from graft donor cells, sampled 360 days after TCRalphabeta/CD19-depleted stem cell transplant. Every receptor here comes from a male patient aged 2-9 years who had a stem cell transplant for acute lymphoblastic leukemia, so the T cells may come from the graft donor.

This chain uses TRBV18 with TRBJ2-6; 10 nucleotides align to TRBD2. V dropped 5 bases and J dropped 0; count of bases not matched to a gene: 4. Per the germline V gene, CDR1 is KGHSH and CDR2 is LQKENI. The CDR3 covers 17 residues. DNA for the CDR3: TGTGCCAGCTCAAGTCTAGCGGGGGTCTCTGGGGCCAACGTCCTGACTTTC. Translating it yields CASSSLAGVSGANVLTF.

This clonotype showed up many times. This rearrangement joins TRBV19 to TRBJ1-1, with D uncertain. This CDR3 has 15 residues. In germline, CDR1 is LNHDA, CDR2 SQIVND (reference sequence). The V end lost 1 base, the J end lost 0 bases, and 9 bases lay between the germline ends. The CDR3 here is CASSIGRALNTEAFF. In nucleotides, the CDR3 is TGTGCCAGTAGTATAGGCCGGGCTTTGAACACTGAAGCTTTCTTT.

The table lists this clonotype with a few counts. The chain's CDR3 is CASSYVAGGVEQFF. The CDR3 DNA sequence: TGTGCCAGCAGTTACGTAGCGGGAGGGGTTGAGCAGTTCTTC. V is TRBV6-2 or TRBV6-3 and J is TRBJ2-1, with 11 bases identical to TRBD2. This CDR3 comprises 14 residues. In germline, CDR1 is MNHEY, CDR2 SVGEGT. After removal of 2 bases from V and 9 bases from J, the junction contained 3 bases not matched to a gene.

There are a few counts of this clonotype. This chain uses TRBV28 with TRBJ2-2; no clear D. Germline lookup yields CDR1 MDHEN and CDR2 SYDVKM. The V and J ends lost 5 bases and 3 bases respectively, with 10 bases between them. There are 14 residues in the CDR3. CDR3 nucleotide sequence: TGTGCCAGCAGTACCTCGGTGGACACCGGGGAGCTGTTTTTT. This gives the protein CASSTSVDTGELFF.

This clonotype showed up just a few times. This chain links TRBV29-1 with TRBJ2-1; possibly TRBD2 for D (6 bases). The CDR3 is 10 residues long. Germline CDR1 and CDR2: SQVTM and ANQGSEA. Trimming took 7 bases from V and 10 from J, leaving 11 bases between them. CDR3 in DNA: TGCAGCGGTTCGGAGGGGGAGCAGTTCTTC. This translates into CSGSEGEQFF.

The chain links TRBV12-3 or TRBV12-4 to TRBJ1-5, with 8 positions matching TRBD1. CDR3 length: 14 amino acids. The ends lost 7 bases at V and 8 bases at J; junction bases unmatched: 10. For the CDR3, the DNA is TGTGCCAGCAAGCGAGCAGGGGGCTACGAGCCCCAGCATTTT. Translated: CASKRAGGYEPQHF.

In its sample, this clonotype was seen many times. The V call is TRBV28, the J call TRBJ2-7, with TRBD2 identical over 8 bases. The CDR3 is 15 amino acids. Per germline, CDR1 MDHEN and CDR2 SYDVKM. With V trimmed by 4 bases and J by 3 bases, 8 bases remained unmatched. CDR3 region: CASSSPRGGRYEQYF. The DNA for the CDR3 is TGTGCCAGCAGTTCCCCCCGCGGGGGGCGCTACGAGCAGTACTTC.

This chain connects TRBV11-2 to TRBJ2-1; the D is unclear. CDR1 is SGHAT and CDR2 is FQNNGV in the germline V gene. V shed 11 bases and J shed 4 bases, with 15 bases lying between them. The CDR3 consists of 13 residues. CDR3 DNA: TGTGCCCGAAACTCCGGGCCGTACAATGAGCAGTTCTTC. Protein: CARNSGPYNEQFF.

This clonotype was counted a few times. The rearrangement links TRBV4-1 to TRBJ2-7; either TRBD1 or TRBD2 may supply D (6 bases each). In germline, CDR1 is MGHRA, CDR2 YSYEKL. The CDR3 has 15 residues. Trimming took off 3 bases at V and 5 bases at J, with 17 bases between the two ends. The CDR3, as DNA: TGCGCCAGCAGCCAGATGGCGGGGACACCTCACGAGCAGTACTTC. This codes for CASSQMAGTPHEQYF.

This clonotype showed up just once. The V call is TRBV4-3, the J call TRBJ2-1; 9 nucleotides align to TRBD2. This CDR3 comprises 16 residues. Germline loops: CDR1 LGHNA, CDR2 YSLEER. J lost 8 bases, V lost 4 bases, and 12 bases had no gene match. In DNA, the CDR3 is TGCGCCAGCAGCCTCTCAGCCGGGACTAGCCTGTATGAGCAGTTCTTC. Protein sequence: CASSLSAGTSLYEQFF.

This clonotype has a count of ten or more. This rearrangement joins TRBV5-1 to TRBJ2-1; D may be TRBD2 (5 bases). V lost 5 bases to trimming and J lost 4 bases, with 19 bases between them. The CDR3 consists of 16 residues. The germline CDR1 and CDR2 sequences are SGHRS and YFSETQ. The CDR3 DNA reads as TGCGCCAGCAGAGGGATAGCTAGCTCTAATTACAATGAGCAGTTCTTC. It codes for CASRGIASSNYNEQFF.

The rearrangement links TRBV20-1 to TRBJ1-5, with 7 bases fitting TRBD1. The ends lost 1 base at V and 4 bases at J; junction bases unmatched: 10. CDR3 length: 16 residues. Per the germline V gene, CDR1 is DFQATT and CDR2 is SNEGSKA (reference sequence). In nucleotides, the CDR3 is TGCAGTGCTAGAGCGCAAACAGGGGAGGGGAATCAGCCCCAGCATTTT. Translating it yields CSARAQTGEGNQPQHF.

This clonotype was counted at least ten times. The V gene is TRBV18, the J gene TRBJ2-5, with D hard to call. The germline V and J ends were trimmed by 2 bases and 1 base, with 2 bases remaining between them. CDR3 length: 12 residues. Germline V gene lookup returns CDR1 KGHSH and CDR2 LQKENI. CDR3 protein: CASSPIQETQYF. Here the CDR3 DNA reads TGTGCCAGCTCACCAATCCAAGAGACCCAGTACTTC.

This clonotype has a count of ten or more. The DNA for the CDR3 is TGCAGCGTTGAAGGCTTCAGTCAGAAGAAATACAATGAGCAGTTCTTC. Protein sequence: CSVEGFSQKKYNEQFF. V gene TRBV29-1 combines with J gene TRBJ2-1; D unclear. CDR1 and CDR2 from the germline V gene are SQVTM and ANQGSEA. Trimming stripped 1 base from V and 4 bases from J, with 17 bases between. This CDR3 is 16 amino acids long.

This clonotype was observed a handful of times. The chain couples TRBV20-1 to TRBJ1-3; weak D call: TRBD1 (6 bases). Germline assignment: CDR1 DFQATT and CDR2 SNEGSKA (reference sequence). V dropped 1 base and J dropped 9 bases, with 22 bases sitting between them. This CDR3 is 16 amino acids long. DNA for the CDR3: TGCAGTGCTAGAGGGGGCAGGGGCCAACTGGGGAGCACCATATATTTT. Translating it yields CSARGGRGQLGSTIYF.

The table lists this clonotype with a few counts. The rearrangement joins TRBV10-2 to TRBJ2-1, with 10 positions matching TRBD1. This CDR3 comprises 15 residues. Per the germline V gene, CDR1 is WSHSY and CDR2 is SAAADI. V was pared by 5 bases and J by 7 bases, with 8 bases of the junction left unmatched. Here the CDR3 reads CASSRGQGVANEQFF. The CDR3 DNA reads as TGCGCCAGCAGTCGCGGACAGGGGGTGGCGAATGAGCAGTTCTTC.